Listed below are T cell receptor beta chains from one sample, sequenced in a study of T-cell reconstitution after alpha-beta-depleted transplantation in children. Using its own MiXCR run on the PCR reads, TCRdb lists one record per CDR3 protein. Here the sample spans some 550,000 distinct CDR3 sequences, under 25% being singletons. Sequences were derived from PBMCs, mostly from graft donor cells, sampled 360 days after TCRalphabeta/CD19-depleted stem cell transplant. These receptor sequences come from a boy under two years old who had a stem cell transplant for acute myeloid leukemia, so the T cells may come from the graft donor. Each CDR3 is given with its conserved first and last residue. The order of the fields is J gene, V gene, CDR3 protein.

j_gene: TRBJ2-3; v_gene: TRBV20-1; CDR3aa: CSARKRGPLTDTQYF
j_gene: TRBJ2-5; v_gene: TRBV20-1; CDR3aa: CSARDFWQAPKETQYF
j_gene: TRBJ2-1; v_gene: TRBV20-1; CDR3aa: CSARLGYEQFF
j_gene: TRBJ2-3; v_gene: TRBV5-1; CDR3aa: CASSSGSGSYTDTQYF
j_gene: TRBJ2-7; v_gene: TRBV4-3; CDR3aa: CASSQDQVGGGPWEQYF
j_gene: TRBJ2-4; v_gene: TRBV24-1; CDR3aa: CATSGAGTGKNIQYF
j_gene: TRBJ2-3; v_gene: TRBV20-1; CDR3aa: CSARDRLAGLGDTQYF
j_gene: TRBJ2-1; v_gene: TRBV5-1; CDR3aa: CASSLALRGARGNEQFF
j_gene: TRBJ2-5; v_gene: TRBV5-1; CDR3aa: CASSLRRAETQYF
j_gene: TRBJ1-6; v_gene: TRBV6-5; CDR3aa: CASSYSDGRNNSPLHF